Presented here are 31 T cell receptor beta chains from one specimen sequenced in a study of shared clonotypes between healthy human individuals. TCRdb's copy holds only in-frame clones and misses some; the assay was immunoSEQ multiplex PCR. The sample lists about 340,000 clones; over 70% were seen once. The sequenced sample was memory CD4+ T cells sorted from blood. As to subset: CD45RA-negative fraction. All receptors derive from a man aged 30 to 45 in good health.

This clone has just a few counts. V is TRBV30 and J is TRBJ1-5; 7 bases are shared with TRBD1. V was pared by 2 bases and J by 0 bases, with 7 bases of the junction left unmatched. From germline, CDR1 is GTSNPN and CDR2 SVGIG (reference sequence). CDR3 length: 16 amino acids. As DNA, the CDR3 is TGTGCCTGGAGTACCCGGACAGGAACTAGCAATCAGCCCCAGCATTTT. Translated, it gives CAWSTRTGTSNQPQHF.

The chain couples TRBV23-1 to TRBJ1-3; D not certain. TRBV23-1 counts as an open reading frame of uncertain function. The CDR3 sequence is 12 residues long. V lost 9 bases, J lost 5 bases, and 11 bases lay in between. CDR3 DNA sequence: TGCGCCAGTAGAGGAGAAAGAAACACCATATATTTT. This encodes CASRGERNTIYF.

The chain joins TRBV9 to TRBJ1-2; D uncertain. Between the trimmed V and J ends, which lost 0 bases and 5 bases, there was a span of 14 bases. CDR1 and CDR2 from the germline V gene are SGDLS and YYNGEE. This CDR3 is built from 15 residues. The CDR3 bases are TGTGCCAGCAGCGTAGGAGGGCTCGGGAGTTATGGCTACACCTTC. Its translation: CASSVGGLGSYGYTF.

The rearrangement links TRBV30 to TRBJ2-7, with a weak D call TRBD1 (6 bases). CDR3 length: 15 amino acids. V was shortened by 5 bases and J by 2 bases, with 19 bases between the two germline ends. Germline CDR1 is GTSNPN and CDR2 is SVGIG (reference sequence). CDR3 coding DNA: TGTGCCTGGCGACCTCCCCGGGACATTGCCTACGAGCAGTACTTC. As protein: CAWRPPRDIAYEQYF.

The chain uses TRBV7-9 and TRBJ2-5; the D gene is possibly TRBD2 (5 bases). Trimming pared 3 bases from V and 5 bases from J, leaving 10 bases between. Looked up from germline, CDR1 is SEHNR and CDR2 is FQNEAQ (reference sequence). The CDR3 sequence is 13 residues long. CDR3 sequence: CASSFSDWETQYF. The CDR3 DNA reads TGTGCCAGCAGCTTTTCGGACTGGGAGACCCAGTACTTC.

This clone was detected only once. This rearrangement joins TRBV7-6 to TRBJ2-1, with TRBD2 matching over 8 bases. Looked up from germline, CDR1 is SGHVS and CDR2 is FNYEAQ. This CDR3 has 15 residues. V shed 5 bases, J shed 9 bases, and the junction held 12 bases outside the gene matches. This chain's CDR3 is CASSPKAGVGSEQFF. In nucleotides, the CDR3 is TGTGCCAGCAGCCCAAAAGCGGGAGTCGGGAGTGAGCAGTTCTTC.

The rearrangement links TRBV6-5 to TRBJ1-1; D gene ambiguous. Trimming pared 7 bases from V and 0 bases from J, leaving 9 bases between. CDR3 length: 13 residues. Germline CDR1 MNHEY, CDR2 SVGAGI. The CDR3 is CASTSDLNTEAFF. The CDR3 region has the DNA TGTGCCAGCACATCGGACCTGAACACTGAAGCTTTCTTT.

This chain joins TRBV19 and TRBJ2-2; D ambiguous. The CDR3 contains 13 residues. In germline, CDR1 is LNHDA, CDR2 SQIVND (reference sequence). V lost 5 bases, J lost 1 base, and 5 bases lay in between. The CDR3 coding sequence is TGTGCCAGTAGTCCCGTGAACACCGGGGAGCTGTTTTTT. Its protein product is CASSPVNTGELFF.

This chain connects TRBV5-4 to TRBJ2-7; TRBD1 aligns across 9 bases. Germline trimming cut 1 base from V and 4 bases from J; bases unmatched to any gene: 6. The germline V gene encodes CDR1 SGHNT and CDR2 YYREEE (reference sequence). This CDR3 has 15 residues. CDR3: CASSLSRTGEYEQYF. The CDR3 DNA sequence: TGTGCCAGCAGCTTGTCCCGGACAGGGGAATACGAGCAGTACTTC. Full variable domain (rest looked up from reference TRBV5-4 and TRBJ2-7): ETGVTQSPTHLIKTRGQQVTLRCSSQSGHNTVSWYQQALGQGPQFIFQYYREEENGRGNFPPRFSGLQFPNYSSELNVNALELDDSALYLCASSLSRTGEYEQYFGPGTRLTVT.

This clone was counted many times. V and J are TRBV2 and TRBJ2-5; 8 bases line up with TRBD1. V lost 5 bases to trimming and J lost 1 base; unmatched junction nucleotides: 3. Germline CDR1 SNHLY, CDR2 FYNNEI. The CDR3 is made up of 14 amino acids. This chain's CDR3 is CASSPGTGQETQYF. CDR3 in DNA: TGTGCCAGCAGTCCCGGGACAGGCCAAGAGACCCAGTACTTC.

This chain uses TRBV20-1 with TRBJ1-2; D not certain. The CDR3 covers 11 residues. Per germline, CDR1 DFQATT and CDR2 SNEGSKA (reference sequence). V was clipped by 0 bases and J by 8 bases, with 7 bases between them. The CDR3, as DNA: TGCAGTGCTAGAGAGAACAGAGGCTACACCTTC. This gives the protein CSARENRGYTF.

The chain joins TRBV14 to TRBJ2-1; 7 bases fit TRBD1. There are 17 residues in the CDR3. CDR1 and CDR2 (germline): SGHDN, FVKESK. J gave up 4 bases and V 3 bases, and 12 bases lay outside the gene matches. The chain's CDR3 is CASSQPFTGAVYNEQFF. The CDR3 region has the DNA TGTGCCAGCAGCCAGCCCTTTACAGGGGCAGTTTACAATGAGCAGTTCTTC.

The CDR3 nucleotides read TGCAGCGTAGGGGACAGAACAGATACGCAGTATTTT. It is translated as CSVGDRTDTQYF. J is TRBJ2-3 and V is TRBV29-1; TRBD1 aligns across 7 bases. Per germline, CDR1 SQVTM and CDR2 ANQGSEA. V gave up 6 bases and J gave up 3 bases; unmatched junction bases: 3. CDR3 length equals 12 residues.

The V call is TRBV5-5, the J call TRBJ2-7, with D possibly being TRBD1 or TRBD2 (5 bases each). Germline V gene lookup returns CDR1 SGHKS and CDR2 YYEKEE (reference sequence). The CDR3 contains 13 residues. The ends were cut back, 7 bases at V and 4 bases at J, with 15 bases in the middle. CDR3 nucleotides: TGTGCCAGCCGAGGGGCAGGGTCTTACGAGCAGTACTTC. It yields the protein CASRGAGSYEQYF.

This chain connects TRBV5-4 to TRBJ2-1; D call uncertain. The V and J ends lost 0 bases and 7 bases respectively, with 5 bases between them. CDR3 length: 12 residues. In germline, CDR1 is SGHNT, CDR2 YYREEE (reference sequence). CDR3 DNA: TGTGCCAGCAGCTTGGACCTAAATGAGCAGTTCTTC. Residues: CASSLDLNEQFF.

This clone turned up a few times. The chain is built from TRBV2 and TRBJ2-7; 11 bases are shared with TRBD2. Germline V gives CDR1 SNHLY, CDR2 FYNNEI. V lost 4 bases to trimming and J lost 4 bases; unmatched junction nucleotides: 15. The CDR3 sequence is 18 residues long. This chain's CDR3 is CASSATGVTSGSSYEQYF. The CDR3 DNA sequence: TGTGCCAGCAGTGCGACAGGGGTTACTAGCGGGAGTAGTTACGAGCAGTACTTC. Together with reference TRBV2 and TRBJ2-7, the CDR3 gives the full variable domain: EPEVTQTPSHQVTQMGQEVILRCVPISNHLYFYWYRQILGQKVEFLVSFYNNEISEKSEIFDDQFSVERPDGSNFTLKIRSTKLEDSAMYFCASSATGVTSGSSYEQYFGPGTRLTVT.

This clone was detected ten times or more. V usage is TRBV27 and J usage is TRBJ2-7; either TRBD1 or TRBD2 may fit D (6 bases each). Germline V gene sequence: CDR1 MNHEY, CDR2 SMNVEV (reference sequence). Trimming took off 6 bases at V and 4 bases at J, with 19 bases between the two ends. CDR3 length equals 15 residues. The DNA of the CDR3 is TGTGCCAGCAGGTTTTTGGGGGGCGCTGAGTACGAGCAGTACTTC. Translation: CASRFLGGAEYEQYF.

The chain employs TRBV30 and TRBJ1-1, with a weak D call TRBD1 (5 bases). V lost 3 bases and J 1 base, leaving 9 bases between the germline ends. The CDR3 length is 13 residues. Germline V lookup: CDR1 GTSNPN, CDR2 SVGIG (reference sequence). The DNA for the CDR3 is TGTGCCTGGAGAAAGGGGACGAACACTGAAGCTTTCTTT. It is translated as CAWRKGTNTEAFF.

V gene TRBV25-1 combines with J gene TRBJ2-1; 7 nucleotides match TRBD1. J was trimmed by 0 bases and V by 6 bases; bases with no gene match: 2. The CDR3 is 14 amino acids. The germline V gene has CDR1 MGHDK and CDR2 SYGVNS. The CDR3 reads CASRTGSSYNEQFF. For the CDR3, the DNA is TGTGCCAGCAGGACAGGGAGCTCCTACAATGAGCAGTTCTTC. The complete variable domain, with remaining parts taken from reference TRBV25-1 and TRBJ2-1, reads EADIYQTPRYLVIGTGKKITLECSQTMGHDKMYWYQQDPGMELHLIHYSYGVNSTEKGDLSSESTVSRIRTEHFPLTLESARPSHTSQYLCASRTGSSYNEQFFGPGTRLTVL.

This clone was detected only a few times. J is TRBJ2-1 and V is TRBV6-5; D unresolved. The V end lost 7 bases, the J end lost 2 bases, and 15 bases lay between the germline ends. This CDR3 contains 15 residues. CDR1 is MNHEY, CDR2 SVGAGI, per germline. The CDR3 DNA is TGTGCCAGCAACCTTGGGGTAGCTACCTACAATGAGCAGTTCTTC. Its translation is CASNLGVATYNEQFF.

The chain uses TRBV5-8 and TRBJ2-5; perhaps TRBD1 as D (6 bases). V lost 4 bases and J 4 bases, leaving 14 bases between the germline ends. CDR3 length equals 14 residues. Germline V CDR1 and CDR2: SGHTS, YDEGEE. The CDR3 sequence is CASSRYRAGETQYF. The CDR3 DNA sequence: TGTGCCAGCAGCAGATACAGGGCCGGAGAGACCCAGTACTTC.

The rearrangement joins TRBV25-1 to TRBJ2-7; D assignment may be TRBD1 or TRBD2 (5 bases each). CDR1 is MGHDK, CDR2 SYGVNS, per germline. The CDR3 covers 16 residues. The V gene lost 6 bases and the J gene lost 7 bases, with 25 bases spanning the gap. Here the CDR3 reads CASSPLPGRGIPEQYF. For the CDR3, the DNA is TGTGCCAGCAGCCCTCTCCCCGGACGGGGCATCCCAGAGCAGTACTTC.

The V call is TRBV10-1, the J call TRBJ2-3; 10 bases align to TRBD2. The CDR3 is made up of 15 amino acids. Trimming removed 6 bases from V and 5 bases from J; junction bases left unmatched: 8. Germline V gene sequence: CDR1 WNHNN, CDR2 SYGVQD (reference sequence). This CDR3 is CASRATSGEVDTQYF. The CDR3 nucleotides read TGCGCCAGCAGGGCAACTAGCGGGGAGGTAGATACGCAGTATTTT.

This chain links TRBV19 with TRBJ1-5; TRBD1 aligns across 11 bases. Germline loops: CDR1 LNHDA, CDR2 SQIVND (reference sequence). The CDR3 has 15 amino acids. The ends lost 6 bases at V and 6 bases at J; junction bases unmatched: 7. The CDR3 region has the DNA TGTGCCAGTAGCTTAAGGACAGGGGGCGGTCAGCCCCAGCATTTT. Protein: CASSLRTGGGQPQHF.

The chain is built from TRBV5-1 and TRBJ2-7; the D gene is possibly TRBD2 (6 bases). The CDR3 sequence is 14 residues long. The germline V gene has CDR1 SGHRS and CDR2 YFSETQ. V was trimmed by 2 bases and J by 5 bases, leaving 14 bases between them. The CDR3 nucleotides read TGCGCCAGCAGCTTATTCAGCTGGGGGGACGAGCAGTACTTC. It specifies CASSLFSWGDEQYF.

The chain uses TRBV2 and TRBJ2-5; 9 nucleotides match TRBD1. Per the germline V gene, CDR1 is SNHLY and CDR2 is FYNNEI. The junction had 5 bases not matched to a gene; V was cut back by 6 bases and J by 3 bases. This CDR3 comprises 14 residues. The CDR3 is CASSPGTGKETQYF. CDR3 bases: TGTGCCAGCAGCCCGGGGACAGGGAAAGAGACCCAGTACTTC. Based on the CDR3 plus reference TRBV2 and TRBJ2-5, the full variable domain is EPEVTQTPSHQVTQMGQEVILRCVPISNHLYFYWYRQILGQKVEFLVSFYNNEISEKSEIFDDQFSVERPDGSNFTLKIRSTKLEDSAMYFCASSPGTGKETQYFGPGTRLLVL.

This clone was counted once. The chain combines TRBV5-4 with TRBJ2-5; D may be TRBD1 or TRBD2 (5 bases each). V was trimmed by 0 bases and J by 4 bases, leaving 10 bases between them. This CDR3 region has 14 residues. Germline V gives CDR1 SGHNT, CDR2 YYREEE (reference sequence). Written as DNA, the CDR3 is TGTGCCAGCAGCTTGGAGTCAGGGAGAGAGACCCAGTACTTC. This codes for CASSLESGRETQYF.

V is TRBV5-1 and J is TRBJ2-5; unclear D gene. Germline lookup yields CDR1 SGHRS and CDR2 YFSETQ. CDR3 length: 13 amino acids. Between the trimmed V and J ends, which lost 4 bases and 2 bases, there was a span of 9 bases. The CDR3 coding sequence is TGCGCCAGCAGCGGTATCCCGCAAGAGACCCAGTACTTC. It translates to CASSGIPQETQYF.

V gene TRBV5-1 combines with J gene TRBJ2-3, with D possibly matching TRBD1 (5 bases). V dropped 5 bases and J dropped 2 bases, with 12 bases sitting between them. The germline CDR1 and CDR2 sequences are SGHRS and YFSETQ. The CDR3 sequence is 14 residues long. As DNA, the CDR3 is TGCGCCAGCAGTTTAGTACAGGACACAGATACGCAGTATTTT. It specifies CASSLVQDTDTQYF.

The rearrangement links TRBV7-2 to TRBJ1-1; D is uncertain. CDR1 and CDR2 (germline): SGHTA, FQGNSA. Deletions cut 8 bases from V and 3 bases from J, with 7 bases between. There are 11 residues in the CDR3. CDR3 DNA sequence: TGTGCCAGCTCGACGTACACTGAAGCTTTCTTT. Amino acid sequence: CASSTYTEAFF.

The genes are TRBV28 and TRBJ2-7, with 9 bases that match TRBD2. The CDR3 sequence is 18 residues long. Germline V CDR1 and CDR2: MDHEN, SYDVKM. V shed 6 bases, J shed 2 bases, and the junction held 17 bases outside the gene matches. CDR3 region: CASRRVSVAGANTYEQYF. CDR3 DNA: TGTGCCAGCAGACGGGTGTCGGTAGCGGGAGCGAATACCTACGAGCAGTACTTC.